The entry below gives a single T cell receptor beta chain sequence along with its context. Its antigen is unidentified. The sample belongs to a study of lymphopenia after photon versus proton radiotherapy. Whole-study results and caveats: Better survival with proton therapy was suggested as possible, not demonstrated. Post-nadir TCR diversity decline inversely tracked overall survival among those who died. After lymphocyte nadir, photon-treated repertoires showed oligoclonal expansion, especially CD8+ Temra. Photon-treated patients lost naive T cells and TCR diversity; proton-treated stayed stable.

Method: immunoSEQ multiplex PCR; TCRdb's copy keeps in-frame clones and lacks some. This table holds some 76,000 clones, 85% to 95% found once. The germline V and J ends were trimmed by 5 bases and 2 bases, with 12 bases remaining between them. Germline V gives CDR1 LNHDA, CDR2 SQIVND (reference sequence). This CDR3 spans 14 amino acids. The clonotype was recovered from a woman aged 40 to 55 with cholangiocarcinoma. The material was peripheral blood, obtained from a patient treated with photon-based radiotherapy. The chain links TRBV19 to TRBJ1-1; D not resolved. The CDR3 here is CASSAPMANTEAFF. The CDR3 nucleotides are TGTGCCAGTAGTGCCCCCATGGCTAACACTGAAGCTTTCTTT.